The next 20 T cell receptor beta chains were all read from a single sample in a study of cytomegalovirus exposure and HLA in healthy donors. Researchers ran the PCR with 60 Vbeta and 13 Jbeta primers. Some clones are missing from TCRdb's copy, which holds only in-frame ones; the method was immunoSEQ multiplex PCR. The sample comprises 200,000 to 250,000 clones, 70% to 80% of which are singletons, and around 2.8% rests with the top ten. Sample: PBMCs. These receptors were obtained from an older woman in good health and CMV-seropositive.

The gene calls are TRBV7-9 and TRBJ2-2; D may be TRBD2 (5 bases). The CDR3 totals 15 residues. Germline V CDR1 and CDR2: SEHNR, FQNEAQ (reference sequence). Trimming took 1 base from V and 1 from J, leaving 7 bases between them. This CDR3 is CASSLVGRNTGELFF. The CDR3 nucleotides are TGTGCCAGCAGCTTAGTTGGGAGGAACACCGGGGAGCTGTTTTTT.

This clone was detected only a few times. The chain combines TRBV6-1 with TRBJ1-4; 10 bases map to TRBD1. This CDR3 spans 15 amino acids. J gave up 8 bases and V 1 base, and 4 bases lay outside the gene matches. Germline lookup yields CDR1 MNHNS and CDR2 SASEGT. CDR3: CASSEDWTGGEKLFF. CDR3 in DNA: TGTGCCAGCAGTGAAGACTGGACAGGGGGGGAAAAACTGTTTTTT.

This chain joins TRBV18 and TRBJ1-2; a weak D match, TRBD1 (6 bases). Germline V lookup: CDR1 KGHSH, CDR2 LQKENI. The CDR3 sequence is 15 residues long. Trimming removed 3 bases from V and 3 bases from J, with 14 bases in between. DNA of the CDR3: TGTGCCAGCTCACCGTACGCCAGGGGCGACTATGGCTACACCTTC. It is translated as CASSPYARGDYGYTF.

V gene TRBV4-3 combines with J gene TRBJ2-1; 8 positions match TRBD2. Germline lookup yields CDR1 LGHNA and CDR2 YSLEER. V gave up 4 bases and J gave up 6 bases; unmatched junction bases: 8. There are 15 residues in the CDR3. The CDR3 DNA reads as TGCGCCAGCAGCCGGCGGACTAGCTCTGCCAATGAGCAGTTCTTC. This sequence encodes CASSRRTSSANEQFF.

The gene calls are TRBV2 and TRBJ2-5, with a possible D match to TRBD2 (6 bases). Deletions cut 5 bases from V and 4 bases from J, with 11 bases between. The CDR3 has 13 residues. The V gene's germline CDR1 is SNHLY and CDR2 FYNNEI. The CDR3, as DNA: TGTGCCAGCAGTAAAACTAGCCCAGAGACCCAGTACTTC. Translation: CASSKTSPETQYF.

This sequence joins TRBV5-4 and TRBJ1-2, with 9 nucleotides matching TRBD1. Unmatched junction bases numbered 9, after V lost 4 bases and J lost 8 bases. Looked up from germline, CDR1 is SGHNT and CDR2 is YYREEE (reference sequence). This CDR3 spans 14 amino acids. CDR3 coding DNA: TGTGCCAGCAGCCTCCCGGACAGGGGAAGGGGCTACACCTTC. It specifies CASSLPDRGRGYTF.

This clone has just one count. The chain joins TRBV10-1 to TRBJ2-1; 9 nucleotides line up with TRBD2. The germline gives CDR1 WNHNN, CDR2 SYGVQD (reference sequence). The CDR3 runs to 15 residues. V was clipped by 3 bases and J by 8 bases; unmatched bases: 8. This CDR3 reads CASSDASGIYYEQFF. The CDR3 nucleotides read TGCGCCAGCAGTGACGCTAGCGGGATATACTATGAGCAGTTCTTC.

V is TRBV7-2 and J is TRBJ1-1, with D maybe TRBD1 (5 bases). Trimming pared 4 bases from V and 1 base from J, leaving 13 bases between. The CDR3 sequence is 15 residues long. CDR1 and CDR2 from the germline V gene are SGHTA and FQGNSA. Here the CDR3 DNA reads TGTGCCAGCAGCTGGGGGGGAGTTAGGAACACTGAAGCTTTCTTT. As protein: CASSWGGVRNTEAFF.

The genes are TRBV18 and TRBJ1-1; 7 positions match TRBD1. The V gene end was trimmed by 2 bases and the J gene end by 6 bases; junction bases not matched to a gene: 6. Germline lookup yields CDR1 KGHSH and CDR2 LQKENI. The length of the CDR3 is 14 residues. The CDR3 loop reads CASSPGDRVSEAFF. The CDR3 coding sequence is TGTGCCAGCTCACCAGGCGACAGGGTCTCTGAAGCTTTCTTT.

V and J are TRBV9 and TRBJ2-3; D not certain. This CDR3 comprises 14 residues. Germline lookup yields CDR1 SGDLS and CDR2 YYNGEE. Between the trimmed V and J ends, which lost 0 bases and 4 bases, there was a span of 9 bases. The CDR3 protein is CASSVGPSSDTQYF. As DNA, the CDR3 is TGTGCCAGCAGCGTAGGTCCGAGTTCAGATACGCAGTATTTT.

This clone was seen a handful of times. This chain connects TRBV4-1 to TRBJ2-7; 8 positions match TRBD1. The V gene end was trimmed by 4 bases and the J gene end by 2 bases; junction bases not matched to a gene: 4. The CDR3 covers 14 residues. Germline V gene data show CDR1 as MGHRA and CDR2 as YSYEKL. In DNA, the CDR3 is TGCGCCAGCAGCCGAGACAGGGGAACCTACGAGCAGTACTTC. Translating it yields CASSRDRGTYEQYF.

Worth noting for this clone: This specimen includes other DNA sequences encoding the same CDR3. This chain uses TRBV7-2 with TRBJ2-2; 7 bases agree with TRBD1. Trimming cost V 5 bases and J 3 bases; bases outside gene matches: 9. Per germline, CDR1 SGHTA and CDR2 FQGNSA. This CDR3 has 16 amino acids. Here the CDR3 reads CASSTPGQLYTGELFF. The DNA for the CDR3 is TGTGCCAGCAGCACGCCGGGACAGCTATACACCGGGGAGCTGTTTTTT.

The chain uses TRBV7-2 and TRBJ1-1; perhaps TRBD1 as D (6 bases). Germline V gives CDR1 SGHTA, CDR2 FQGNSA. V shed 8 bases and J shed 11 bases, with 27 bases lying between them. This CDR3 contains 15 residues. Here the CDR3 reads CASASGVQGRIGAFF. CDR3 bases: TGTGCCAGCGCAAGTGGGGTCCAGGGGAGAATTGGGGCTTTCTTT.

CDR3 protein: CASSLDRSTEAFF. CDR3 DNA sequence: TGTGCCAGCAGCTTAGATAGGAGCACTGAAGCTTTCTTT. The chain uses TRBV7-7 and TRBJ1-1, with D uncertain. The CDR3 loop spans 13 amino acids. The V gene lost 1 base and the J gene lost 4 bases, with 7 bases spanning the gap. Per the germline V gene, CDR1 is SSHAT and CDR2 is FNYEAQ (reference sequence). Looking up the rest from reference TRBV7-7 and TRBJ1-1 gives the full variable domain: GAGVSQSPRYKVTKRGQDVTLRCDPISSHATLYWYQQALGQGPEFLTYFNYEAQPDKSGLPSDRFSAERPEGSISTLTIQRTEQRDSAMYRCASSLDRSTEAFFGQGTRLTVV.

The V and J genes are TRBV14 and TRBJ1-2; D is undetermined. This CDR3 spans 11 amino acids. Germline V gene sequence: CDR1 SGHDN, CDR2 FVKESK. The ends were cut back, 4 bases at V and 7 bases at J, with 7 bases in the middle. The CDR3 region is CASSPGFGYTF. Written as DNA, the CDR3 is TGTGCCAGCAGCCCCGGGTTTGGCTACACCTTC.

This clone was seen only a few times. This chain joins TRBV28 and TRBJ2-5; no clear D. CDR1 is MDHEN and CDR2 is SYDVKM in the germline V gene. The CDR3 runs 13 residues. Trimming removed 7 bases from V and 5 bases from J, with 14 bases in between. The DNA for the CDR3 is TGTGCCAGCACCAGCCCAAACGGGGAGACCCAGTACTTC. It translates to CASTSPNGETQYF.

This chain joins TRBV9 and TRBJ2-7; 9 bases are a match to TRBD1. This CDR3 comprises 14 residues. The germline V gene encodes CDR1 SGDLS and CDR2 YYNGEE. V gave up 3 bases and J gave up 6 bases; unmatched junction bases: 7. CDR3 sequence: CASSAQTGGGEQYF. The DNA for the CDR3 is TGTGCCAGCAGCGCACAAACAGGGGGCGGCGAGCAGTACTTC. Combining the CDR3 with reference TRBV9 and TRBJ2-7 gives the whole variable domain DSGVTQTPKHLITATGQRVTLRCSPRSGDLSVYWYQQSLDQGLQFLIQYYNGEERAKGNILERFSAQQFPDLHSELNLSSLELGDSALYFCASSAQTGGGEQYFGPGTRLTVT.

The gene calls are TRBV6-1 and TRBJ2-4, with 7 nucleotides matching TRBD1. The CDR3 length is 14 residues. V lost 6 bases, J lost 6 bases, and 8 bases stayed unmatched. The germline V gene encodes CDR1 MNHNS and CDR2 SASEGT. The CDR3 sequence: CASRGDRVANIQYF. CDR3 coding DNA: TGTGCCAGCAGGGGTGACAGGGTGGCAAACATTCAGTACTTC.

The chain combines TRBV29-1 with TRBJ2-7; TRBD2 aligns across 9 bases. This CDR3 comprises 14 residues. Germline assignment: CDR1 SQVTM and CDR2 ANQGSEA. Trimming took 4 bases from V and 2 from J; bases not matched to a gene: 6. The CDR3 is CSVVGSGSPYEQYF. For the CDR3, the DNA is TGCAGCGTTGTTGGTAGCGGGAGTCCCTACGAGCAGTACTTC.

V usage is TRBV18 and J usage is TRBJ1-1; 12 bases are shared with TRBD1. The length of the CDR3 is 15 residues. V was clipped by 3 bases and J by 10 bases; unmatched bases: 9. The germline V gene encodes CDR1 KGHSH and CDR2 LQKENI. The CDR3 spells CASSPGQGAGVGAFF. DNA for the CDR3: TGTGCCAGCTCACCGGGACAGGGGGCTGGAGTAGGAGCTTTCTTT.